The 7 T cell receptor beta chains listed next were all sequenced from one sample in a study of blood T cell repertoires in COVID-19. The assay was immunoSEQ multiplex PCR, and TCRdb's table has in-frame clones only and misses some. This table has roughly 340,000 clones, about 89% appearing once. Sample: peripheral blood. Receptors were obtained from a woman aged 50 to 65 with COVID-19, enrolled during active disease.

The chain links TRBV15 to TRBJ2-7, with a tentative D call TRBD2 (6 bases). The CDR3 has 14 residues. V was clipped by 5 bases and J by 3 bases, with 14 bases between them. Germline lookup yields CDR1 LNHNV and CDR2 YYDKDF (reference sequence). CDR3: CATSYPGVIYEQYF. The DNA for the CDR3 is TGTGCCACCAGCTATCCGGGAGTTATCTACGAGCAGTACTTC. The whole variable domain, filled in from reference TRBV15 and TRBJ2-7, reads DAMVIQNPRYQVTQFGKPVTLSCSQTLNHNVMYWYQQKSSQAPKLLFHYYDKDFNNEADTPDNFQSRRPNTSFCFLDIRSPGLGDTAMYLCATSYPGVIYEQYFGPGTRLTVT.

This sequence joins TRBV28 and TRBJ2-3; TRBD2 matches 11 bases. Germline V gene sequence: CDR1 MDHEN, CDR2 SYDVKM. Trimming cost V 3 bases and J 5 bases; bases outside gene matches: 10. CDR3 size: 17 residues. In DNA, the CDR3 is TGTGCCAGCAGTTTTTCGGGGCTAGCGGGGGGAGGAGATACGCAGTATTTT. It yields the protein CASSFSGLAGGGDTQYF.

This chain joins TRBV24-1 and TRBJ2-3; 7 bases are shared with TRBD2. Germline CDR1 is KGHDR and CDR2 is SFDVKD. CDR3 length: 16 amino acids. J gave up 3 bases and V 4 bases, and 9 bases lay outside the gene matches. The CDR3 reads CATSDPVGGSTDTQYF. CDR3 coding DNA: TGTGCCACCAGTGACCCGGTCGGCGGGAGTACAGATACGCAGTATTTT.

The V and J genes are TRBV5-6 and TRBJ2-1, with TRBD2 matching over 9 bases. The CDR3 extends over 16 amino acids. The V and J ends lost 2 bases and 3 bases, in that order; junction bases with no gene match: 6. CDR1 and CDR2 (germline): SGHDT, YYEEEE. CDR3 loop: CASSLAAGGNYNEQFF. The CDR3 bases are TGTGCCAGCAGCTTAGCAGCGGGAGGAAACTACAATGAGCAGTTCTTC.

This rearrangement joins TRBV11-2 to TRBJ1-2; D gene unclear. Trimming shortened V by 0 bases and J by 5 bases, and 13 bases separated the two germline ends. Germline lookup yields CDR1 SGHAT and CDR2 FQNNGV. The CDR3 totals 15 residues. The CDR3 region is CASSLDGGRGYGYTF. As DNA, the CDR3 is TGTGCCAGCAGCTTAGATGGCGGACGGGGATATGGCTACACCTTC. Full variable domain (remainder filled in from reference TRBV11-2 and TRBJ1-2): EAGVAQSPRYKIIEKRQSVAFWCNPISGHATLYWYQQILGQGPKLLIQFQNNGVVDDSQLPKDRFSAERLKGVDSTLKIQPAKLEDSAVYLCASSLDGGRGYGYTFGSGTRLTVV.

The CDR3 is CASSPVGGTLRASYTDTQYF. The CDR3 DNA reads as TGTGCCAGCAGCCCTGTCGGGGGTACCCTCCGAGCCTCCTACACAGATACGCAGTATTTT. V usage is TRBV14 and J usage is TRBJ2-3, with a tentative D call TRBD2 (6 bases). The CDR3 length is 20 residues. Germline CDR1 is SGHDN and CDR2 is FVKESK. V lost 4 bases to trimming and J lost 2 bases, with 28 bases between them.

CDR3 in amino acids: CASSFRDRGRGTEAFF. The CDR3 region has the DNA TGCGCCAGCAGCTTCCGGGACAGGGGGCGCGGTACTGAAGCTTTCTTT. This rearrangement joins TRBV5-1 to TRBJ1-1; TRBD1 matches 12 bases. With V trimmed by 2 bases and J by 5 bases, 7 bases remained unmatched. The length of the CDR3 is 16 residues. Looked up from germline, CDR1 is SGHRS and CDR2 is YFSETQ.